The clone carrying this TCR beta chain occurred a few times. Its antigen remains unidentified. TCRdb's copy holds only in-frame clones and misses some; the assay was immunoSEQ multiplex PCR. Here the sample spans approximately 65,000 clones, around 93% being singletons. This entry comes from a study of cytomegalovirus exposure and HLA in healthy donors. Whole-study findings and limits: Altogether, 160 or so TCR beta chains were recorded as cytomegalovirus-associated. The tendency of first-cohort TCR clusters to co-occur in the 120 or so validation repertoires was identified by a subsequent analysis.

This TCR came from a man aged 18 to 30 in good health and CMV-seronegative. The sequenced sample was PBMCs.

The CDR3: CASSLWSSGYNEQFF. CDR3 DNA sequence: TGTGCCAGCAGCTTATGGTCTAGCGGATACAATGAGCAGTTCTTC. The chain links TRBV7-2 to TRBJ2-1; 7 bases match TRBD2. With 2 bases clipped from V and 4 bases from J, the junction kept 5 bases outside the gene matches. CDR3 length equals 15 residues. Germline loops: CDR1 SGHTA, CDR2 FQGNSA.